These T cell receptor beta chains were read from a single sample in a study of a mutant IDH1 vaccine in newly diagnosed glioma. Profiled with immunoSEQ multiplex PCR; TCRdb holds only in-frame clones, not every one. The sample lists approximately 100,000 clones, about 90% occurring once. The sequenced sample was PBMCs, obtained from a glioma patient treated with radiotherapy, temozolomide or both. The source of these receptors is a woman in her forties or fifties with glioma. Both conserved end residues are part of each CDR3. A D gene is named only where the DNA matches it firmly. Where a row states a size, it is once, few, many or the class of an expanded clone; other rows omit it.

TRBJ2-3,-,-,TRBV18,CASSPPKGEETDTQYF,TGTGCCAGCTCACCACCGAAAGGGGAGGAAACAGATACGCAGTATTTT
TRBJ2-5,-,TRBD1,TRBV7-3,CASSAADRGRRETQYF,TGTGCCAGCAGCGCCGCGGACAGGGGGCGGCGTGAGACCCAGTACTTC
TRBJ2-7,-,TRBD2,TRBV6-1,CASSDIAGVIDEQYF,TGTGCCAGCAGTGATATAGCGGGAGTTATAGACGAGCAGTACTTC
TRBJ2-7,-,-,TRBV28,CASSLEVTSAEQYF,TGTGCCAGCAGTTTAGAGGTGACGTCGGCCGAGCAGTACTTC
TRBJ2-2,once,-,TRBV30,CAWTPLRNTGELFF,TGTGCCTGGACGCCTCTTAGGAACACCGGGGAGCTGTTTTTT
TRBJ2-1,-,TRBD2,TRBV2,CASTLGGGVDEQFF,TGTGCCAGCACATTGGGGGGAGGGGTCGATGAGCAGTTCTTC
TRBJ2-1,-,-,TRBV11-3,CASSPGGWQDYNEQFF,TGTGCCAGCAGTCCCGGAGGCTGGCAGGATTACAATGAGCAGTTCTTC
TRBJ2-1,-,-,TRBV6-5,CASSWRRGHNEQFF,TGTGCCAGCAGTTGGCGTAGGGGTCACAATGAGCAGTTCTTC
TRBJ2-3,-,TRBD1,TRBV27,CASSRDRGPDTQYF,TGTGCCAGCAGTCGGGACAGGGGCCCAGATACGCAGTATTTT
TRBJ2-7,-,TRBD2,TRBV28,CASSSSGPYEQYF,TGTGCCAGCAGCTCTAGCGGCCCCTACGAGCAGTACTTC
TRBJ2-1,-,-,TRBV5-1,CASSLSGLSYNEQFF,TGCGCCAGCAGCTTGAGTGGACTCTCCTACAATGAGCAGTTCTTC
TRBJ2-4,-,TRBD1,TRBV9,CASSVVGDSWDIQYF,TGTGCCAGCAGCGTAGTTGGGGACAGCTGGGACATTCAGTACTTC
TRBJ1-1,few,-,TRBV6-7,CASSLQGEAEAFF,TGTGCCAGCAGTCTGCAGGGTGAGGCTGAAGCTTTCTTT
TRBJ2-1,-,-,TRBV9,CASSVGLGAYNEQFF,TGTGCCAGCAGCGTAGGGCTAGGGGCCTACAATGAGCAGTTCTTC
TRBJ2-3,-,TRBD2,TRBV29-1,CSVGTSGTQYF,TGCAGCGTTGGGACTAGCGGTACGCAGTATTTT
TRBJ2-2,-,TRBD1,TRBV27,CASSTQTTGQHGELFF,TGTGCCAGCAGTACCCAAACGACAGGGCAACACGGGGAGCTGTTTTTT
TRBJ2-7,-,-,TRBV27,CASSLSALGRGEQYF,TGTGCCAGCAGTTTAAGTGCCCTTGGAAGGGGCGAGCAGTACTTC
TRBJ2-3,-,-,TRBV5-1,CASSLQGTTDTQYF,TGCGCCAGCAGCTTGCAGGGGACCACAGATACGCAGTATTTT
TRBJ2-3,-,-,TRBV7-9,CASSLRAADTQYF,TGTGCCAGCAGCTTACGCGCAGCCGATACGCAGTATTTT
TRBJ1-2,-,TRBD1,TRBV27,CASSLIGTGEDYTF,TGTGCCAGCAGCCTAATCGGGACAGGGGAAGATTACACCTTC
TRBJ2-4,-,TRBD1,TRBV7-2,CASSLNRGRAIQYF,TGTGCCAGCAGCTTAAACAGGGGCAGGGCAATTCAGTACTTC
TRBJ1-1,-,TRBD1,TRBV6-1,CASSVYGTGGTEAFF,TGTGCCAGCAGTGTTTACGGGACAGGAGGGACTGAAGCTTTCTTT
TRBJ2-1,-,-,TRBV5-1,CASSLRFRGAFPGDTGGNEQFF,TGCGCCAGCAGCTTGCGGTTTCGCGGGGCTTTCCCCGGGGACACGGGGGGTAATGAGCAGTTCTTC
TRBJ1-6,once,-,TRBV6-5,CASSYSTGGRGSPLHF,TGTGCCAGCAGTTACTCGACGGGGGGGCGCGGATCACCCCTCCACTTT
TRBJ2-2,-,-,TRBV30,CAWSVPPLKDSSNTGELFF,TGTGCCTGGAGTGTACCCCCTCTAAAGGACAGTTCGAACACCGGGGAGCTGTTTTTT
TRBJ2-7,-,TRBD1,TRBV27,CASTGTGMAYEQYF,TGTGCCAGCACCGGGACAGGGATGGCCTACGAGCAGTACTTC
TRBJ2-7,-,-,TRBV29-1,CSVVAYEQYF,TGCAGCGTTGTGGCCTACGAGCAGTACTTC
TRBJ2-7,-,-,TRBV5-4,CASSLAGTLGYEQYF,TGTGCCAGCAGCTTGGCCGGCACGTTGGGCTACGAGCAGTACTTC
TRBJ1-6,-,-,TRBV5-1,CASSLLVGYNSPLHF,TGCGCCAGCAGCTTGTTAGTGGGGTATAATTCACCCCTCCACTTT
TRBJ2-3,-,-,TRBV19,CASSIFGDTQYF,TGTGCCAGTAGTATATTTGGGGATACGCAGTATTTT
TRBJ2-5,-,TRBD1,TRBV27,CASSPQRTGQETQYF,TGTGCCAGCAGCCCTCAAAGGACAGGGCAAGAGACCCAGTACTTC
TRBJ2-2,-,-,TRBV28,CASNRGGPENTGELFF,TGTGCCAGCAACCGAGGAGGGCCCGAGAACACCGGGGAGCTGTTTTTT
TRBJ2-3,-,-,TRBV29-1,CSVDPSTDTQYF,TGCAGCGTTGATCCCAGCACAGATACGCAGTATTTT
TRBJ2-3,once,TRBD1,TRBV7-8,CASSFGAGGLDTQYF,TGTGCCAGCAGCTTTGGGGCAGGGGGCTTAGATACGCAGTATTTT
TRBJ2-4,-,-,TRBV1,CTSSQGVGVRNIQYF,TGCACCAGCAGCCAAGGTGTGGGAGTCAGAAACATTCAGTACTTC
TRBJ1-1,few,-,TRBV6-5,CASSQQGNTEAFF,TGTGCCAGCAGCCAACAGGGGAACACTGAAGCTTTCTTT
TRBJ2-7,-,-,TRBV27,CASKSGPLGAEQYF,TGTGCCAGCAAGTCTGGGCCACTAGGGGCCGAGCAGTACTTC
TRBJ1-2,few,-,TRBV5-4,CASSFTGDYGYTF,TGTGCCAGCAGTTTTACCGGGGACTATGGCTACACCTTC
TRBJ2-3,-,-,TRBV10-1,CASSELGVGTDTQYF,TGCGCCAGCAGTGAGCTGGGAGTGGGCACAGATACGCAGTATTTT
TRBJ1-1,-,-,TRBV5-3,CASSLTGRMNTEAFF,TGTGCCAGCAGCTTGACAGGCCGAATGAACACTGAAGCTTTCTTT
TRBJ2-2,-,-,TRBV2,CASSYSGALTGELFF,TGTGCCAGCAGTTATTCGGGGGCGCTCACCGGGGAGCTGTTTTTT
TRBJ1-1,once,TRBD1,TRBV9,CASSVGGGGNTEAFF,TGTGCCAGCAGCGTTGGAGGGGGCGGTAACACTGAAGCTTTCTTT
TRBJ2-7,-,-,TRBV11-2,CASSPRAGTNYEQYF,TGTGCCAGCAGCCCAAGGGCAGGGACCAACTACGAGCAGTACTTC
TRBJ2-5,once,TRBD1,TRBV7-9,CASSSATGHQETQYF,TGTGCCAGCAGCTCGGCGACAGGGCACCAAGAGACCCAGTACTTC
TRBJ1-6,-,-,TRBV28,CASSLTSPGVIDNSPLHF,TGTGCCAGCAGTTTAACCAGTCCAGGGGTAATAGATAATTCACCCCTCCACTTT
TRBJ1-5,once,-,TRBV6-5,CASLPRNNQPQHF,TGTGCCAGCCTTCCGCGGAACAATCAGCCCCAGCATTTT
TRBJ2-2,few,-,TRBV5-1,CASREGGPNTGELFF,TGCGCCAGCAGAGAGGGGGGCCCCAACACCGGGGAGCTGTTTTTT
TRBJ2-7,once,-,TRBV29-1,CSVELTYEQYF,TGCAGCGTAGAACTGACCTACGAGCAGTACTTC
TRBJ2-2,once,TRBD1,TRBV12-5,CASAQGQGAITGELFF,TGTGCTAGTGCCCAAGGACAGGGGGCAATCACCGGGGAGCTGTTTTTT
TRBJ1-1,-,TRBD1,TRBV7-9,CASSLRTGGDTEAFF,TGTGCCAGCAGCTTACGGACAGGGGGTGACACTGAAGCTTTCTTT
TRBJ2-5,-,TRBD1,TRBV14,CASSQGTGGLRETQYF,TGTGCCAGCAGCCAAGGGACAGGGGGTCTTCGAGAGACCCAGTACTTC
TRBJ1-2,-,-,TRBV11-2,CASSLGTAYSYTF,TGTGCCAGCAGCTTAGGGACCGCTTATAGCTACACCTTC
TRBJ2-7,-,-,TRBV5-6,CASTHGPGYEQYF,TGTGCCAGCACCCATGGACCAGGCTACGAGCAGTACTTC